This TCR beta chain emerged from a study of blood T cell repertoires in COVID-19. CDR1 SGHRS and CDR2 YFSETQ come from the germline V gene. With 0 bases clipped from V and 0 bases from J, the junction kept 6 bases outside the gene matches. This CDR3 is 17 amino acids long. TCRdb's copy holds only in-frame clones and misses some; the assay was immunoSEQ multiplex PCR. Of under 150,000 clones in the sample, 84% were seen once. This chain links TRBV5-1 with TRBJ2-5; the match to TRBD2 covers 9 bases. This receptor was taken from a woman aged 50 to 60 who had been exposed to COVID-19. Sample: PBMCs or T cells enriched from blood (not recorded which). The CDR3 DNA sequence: TGCGCCAGCAGCTTGGGGGCGGGAGGGTCGTACCAAGAGACCCAGTACTTC. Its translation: CASSLGAGGSYQETQYF.